This TCR beta chain was obtained from a study of STAT3 mutations in large granular lymphocyte leukemia. General study points: Every T-LGLL patient had at least one immunodominant TCRbeta clonotype.

The germline V gene has CDR1 MNHEY and CDR2 SVGAGI. The CDR3 covers 14 residues. J gave up 3 bases and V 6 bases, and 7 bases lay outside the gene matches. Only in-frame clones appear in the TCRdb table, and some are missing; sequencing was by immunoSEQ multiplex PCR. The data contain over 6,000 clones, around a third of them seen just once; the ten biggest clones take up about 18%. Points on this clone: Its specificity is unknown.

The sequenced sample was peripheral blood mononuclear cells. The V gene is TRBV6-5, the J gene TRBJ1-1, with 7 bases that match TRBD1. The TCR was taken from a middle-aged woman with T-cell large granular lymphocyte leukemia. Some clones in this sample may be carry-over from other donors' samples. The CDR3 protein is CASSGGQTHTEAFF. The CDR3 DNA is TGTGCCAGCAGCGGGGGACAGACACACACTGAAGCTTTCTTT.